This TCR beta chain stems from a study of blood T cell repertoires in COVID-19. Study-level background: Both acute and convalescent COVID-19 samples were obtained from the United States, Italy and Spain.

Trimming pared 4 bases from V and 0 bases from J, leaving 22 bases between. This CDR3 spans 18 amino acids. Germline CDR1 SGHNT, CDR2 YYREEE (reference sequence). Original processing notes: Amplification with reference gene primers provided the estimates of nucleated cell counts. Clones were sequenced by immunoSEQ multiplex PCR, and TCRdb holds only the in-frame ones, with some missing. V, J and clone size were drawn from that table, and D and trimming were deduced from the DNA. The sample contains about 200,000 clones, around four fifths of which appear only once. The J gene is TRBJ1-2, the V gene TRBV5-4; D may be TRBD1 (5 bases). Source material: peripheral blood. This TCR was sampled from a human donor with acute or convalescent COVID-19. The donor label of this sample is uncertain. CDR3 coding DNA: TGTGCCAGCAGCCCACGAATGGGGGGAAGAGGAGCTAACTATGGCTACACCTTC. As protein: CASSPRMGGRGANYGYTF.